This T cell receptor beta chain was captured in a study of cytomegalovirus exposure and HLA in healthy donors. Findings of the study overall: It was reported that the classifier diagnosed cytomegalovirus status with high specificity and sensitivity in both the original and validation cohorts. Some V segments could not be told apart, so they were left out, TRBV6-2 and TRBV6-3 among them.

About this clone itself: Antigen specificity is unknown.

PCR was performed using 60 Vbeta and 13 Jbeta primers. Data came from immunoSEQ multiplex PCR; TCRdb stores just in-frame clones and leaves some out. This sample's table has 150,000 to 250,000 clones. The germline CDR1 and CDR2 sequences are MNHEY and SMNVEV (reference sequence). The CDR3 contains 17 residues. With 7 bases clipped from V and 0 bases from J, the junction kept 11 bases outside the gene matches. The clonotype comes from a boy under 18 in good health and CMV-seronegative. The chain employs TRBV27 and TRBJ1-1; 10 bases align to TRBD1. Material for sequencing was PBMCs. The CDR3 DNA sequence: TGTGCCAGCACCAAGGACAGGGGGGGGAAAATGAACACTGAAGCTTTCTTT. The encoded protein is CASTKDRGGKMNTEAFF.